A single sample gave rise to the 31 T cell receptor beta chains below, sequenced in a study of regulatory T cells in long-lasting Graves disease. Regarding time point: persistent/refractory GD, antithyroid drugs over 5 years with positive TRAb. Scientists built the TCR library using RNA that was extracted from PBMCs. Both iRepertoire HTBI primers and Arm-PCR of CDR3 regions were used to build the TCR beta libraries. TCRdb redid the calling of the multiplex PCR reads with MiXCR, one entry per CDR3 protein. The profile shows about 660,000 distinct CDR3 sequences, approximately 31% of them singletons. The specimen was peripheral blood mononuclear cells (PBMCs), collected when the disease was refractory, from a patient treated with antithyroid drugs. These receptors originate from a female donor with Graves disease.

The rearrangement uses TRBV20-1 and TRBJ2-7, with 11 bases identical to TRBD2. The ends lost 5 bases at V and 1 base at J; junction bases unmatched: 4. The CDR3 extends over 14 amino acids. CDR1 and CDR2 from the germline V gene are DFQATT and SNEGSKA (reference sequence). CDR3 nucleotides: TGCAGTGCTCAGAGACTAGCGGGATCCTACGAGCAGTACTTC. This sequence encodes CSAQRLAGSYEQYF.

The chain is built from TRBV3-1 and TRBJ1-2, with 9 bases fitting TRBD1. V lost 4 bases and J lost 7; bases outside the gene matches: 7. Germline CDR1 LGHDT, CDR2 YNNKEL (reference sequence). The CDR3 extends over 14 amino acids. The CDR3 protein is CASSPTQGASGYTF. The CDR3 nucleotides are TGTGCCAGCAGCCCCACACAGGGGGCTAGTGGCTACACCTTC.

This clonotype was found a few times. The chain is built from TRBV5-1 and TRBJ2-7; 9 bases agree with TRBD1. This CDR3 region has 16 residues. V lost 6 bases to trimming and J lost 1 base; unmatched junction nucleotides: 11. Germline values: CDR1 SGHRS, CDR2 YFSETQ. CDR3 protein: CASNLAGTGISYEQYF. The CDR3 nucleotides read TGCGCCAGCAATTTGGCCGGGACAGGGATATCCTACGAGCAGTACTTC.

This clonotype has at least ten counts. The J gene is TRBJ1-2, the V gene TRBV6-5; maybe TRBD1 (5 bases). Germline V gene data show CDR1 as MNHEY and CDR2 as SVGAGI. The germline V and J ends were trimmed by 0 bases and 6 bases, with 14 bases remaining between them. The CDR3 totals 15 residues. CDR3 amino acids: CASSYSTQGRDGYTF. Written as DNA, the CDR3 is TGTGCCAGCAGTTACTCGACTCAGGGACGGGATGGCTACACCTTC.

This clonotype was detected only a few times. Here the CDR3 reads CASTQPGFGEAFF. In nucleotides, the CDR3 is TGTGCCAGCACCCAACCAGGGTTCGGTGAAGCTTTCTTT. The chain has TRBV27 and TRBJ1-1; weak D call: TRBD1 (5 bases). This CDR3 contains 13 residues. V was pared by 7 bases and J by 7 bases, with 16 bases between. Germline loops: CDR1 MNHEY, CDR2 SMNVEV (reference sequence).

Only one count was recorded for this clonotype. Given a much more abundant clone one base away, this may be a read error. This sequence joins TRBV6-2 or TRBV6-3 and TRBJ1-2; 7 bases line up with TRBD1. Germline-derived CDR1 and CDR2 are MNHEY and SVGEGT. The CDR3 length is 13 residues. CDR3 loop: CASRGGQNYGYAF. In nucleotides, the CDR3 is TGTGCCAGCAGGGGGGGACAGAACTATGGCTACGCCTTC.

This clonotype was picked up a small number of times. This rearrangement joins TRBV30 to TRBJ1-1, with 7 bases matching TRBD1. The J segment lost 3 bases and the V segment lost 3 bases, leaving 22 bases of the junction unmatched. Germline V gives CDR1 GTSNPN, CDR2 SVGIG (reference sequence). The CDR3 contains 19 residues. The CDR3 DNA reads as TGTGCCTGGAGCGCGAGGGGGCCAAGAAGAGACGGGAAGGACACTGAAGCTTTCTTT. Translated, it gives CAWSARGPRRDGKDTEAFF.

This clonotype occurred many times. The chain joins TRBV12-3 or TRBV12-4 to TRBJ1-3; D may be TRBD1 (6 bases). Trimming removed 3 bases from V and 0 bases from J, with 9 bases in between. The CDR3 sequence is 15 residues long. The CDR3 bases are TGTGCCAGCAGTTTTAGGACAGCCTCTGGAAACACCATATATTTT. It codes for CASSFRTASGNTIYF.

V and J are TRBV5-1 and TRBJ1-2; TRBD1 matches 11 bases. Germline CDR1 is SGHRS and CDR2 is YFSETQ. J was trimmed by 0 bases and V by 6 bases; bases with no gene match: 4. There are 15 residues in the CDR3. CDR3: CASTLDRGPNYGYTF. Written as DNA, the CDR3 is TGCGCCAGCACCCTGGACAGGGGGCCTAACTATGGCTACACCTTC.

The V call is TRBV29-1, the J call TRBJ1-3, with TRBD1 as a possible D gene (6 bases). Germline V CDR1 and CDR2: SQVTM, ANQGSEA. The CDR3 contains 15 residues. V gave up 6 bases and J gave up 4 bases, with 19 bases separating them. CDR3 sequence: CSVLRPGAAGNTIYF. The DNA of the CDR3 is TGCAGCGTATTGAGACCGGGGGCAGCCGGAAACACCATATATTTT.

This clonotype occurred a few times. The chain combines TRBV5-6 with TRBJ2-5; 7 nucleotides align to TRBD2. The CDR3 has 15 amino acids. V lost 4 bases to trimming and J lost 1 base; unmatched junction nucleotides: 7. CDR1 is SGHDT and CDR2 is YYEEEE in the germline V gene. CDR3 region: CASSGGGLFQETQYF. CDR3 DNA sequence: TGTGCCAGCAGCGGGGGGGGACTATTCCAAGAGACCCAGTACTTC.

The rearrangement joins TRBV15 to TRBJ1-5; TRBD1 is a possible D gene (6 bases). Trimming took off 0 bases at V and 8 bases at J, with 17 bases between the two ends. Germline V lookup: CDR1 LNHNV, CDR2 YYDKDF (reference sequence). The CDR3 spans 16 residues. This CDR3 is CATSRDLGGAGEPQHF. In DNA, the CDR3 is TGTGCCACCAGCAGAGATCTGGGGGGGGCGGGGGAGCCCCAGCATTTT.

V and J are TRBV20-1 and TRBJ1-2; TRBD1 agrees at 9 bases. V trimming: 3 bases; J trimming: 4 bases; junction bases outside the gene matches: 12. The CDR3 sequence is 16 residues long. CDR1 is DFQATT and CDR2 is SNEGSKA in the germline V gene (reference sequence). CDR3 in amino acids: CSARKSTGGGAYGYTF. The CDR3 DNA follows: TGCAGTGCTAGGAAAAGTACAGGGGGCGGGGCCTATGGCTACACCTTC.

V and J are TRBV28 and TRBJ2-7; TRBD2 matches at 7 bases. The CDR3 totals 16 residues. Losses at the gene ends were 6 bases for V and 6 bases for J; bases not matched to a gene: 17. The germline V gene has CDR1 MDHEN and CDR2 SYDVKM. The CDR3 spells CASRTTAGILNCEQYF. CDR3 coding DNA: TGTGCCAGCAGAACGACAGCGGGAATCTTGAACTGCGAGCAGTACTTC.

The genes are TRBV6-1 and TRBJ1-1; D might be TRBD1 (6 bases). CDR1 is MNHNS and CDR2 is SASEGT in the germline V gene. V was clipped by 5 bases and J by 1 base, with 17 bases between them. CDR3 length: 16 residues. As DNA, the CDR3 is TGTGCCAGCAGTACTCACGGACAGCCAAGGAACACTGAAGCTTTCTTT. This gives the protein CASSTHGQPRNTEAFF.

The J gene is TRBJ1-2, the V gene TRBV24-1, with TRBD1 matching over 9 bases. This CDR3 contains 15 residues. After removal of 2 bases from V and 4 bases from J, the junction contained 4 bases not matched to a gene. Germline values: CDR1 KGHDR, CDR2 SFDVKD. The chain's CDR3 is CATSDWDRAGYGYTF. The CDR3, as DNA: TGTGCCACCAGTGATTGGGACAGGGCGGGCTATGGCTACACCTTC.

This clonotype was counted ten times or more. This rearrangement joins TRBV13 to TRBJ1-4; D unclear. Germline lookup yields CDR1 PRHDT and CDR2 FYEKMQ (reference sequence). V lost 0 bases and J 8 bases, leaving 10 bases between the germline ends. The CDR3 sequence is 14 residues long. CDR3 protein: CASSLGPGEEKLFF. CDR3 DNA: TGTGCCAGCAGCTTAGGTCCTGGGGAAGAAAAACTGTTTTTT.

Comment on this clonotype: This is likely a read error, given that the CDR3 carries no conserved phenylalanine or tryptophan at its end. The chain recombines TRBV11-2 with TRBJ1-2; D is unresolved. The CDR3 runs to 13 residues. From germline, CDR1 is SGHAT and CDR2 FQNNGV. V gave up 0 bases and J gave up 8 bases, with 10 bases separating them. For the CDR3, the DNA is TGTGCCAGCAGCTTAGACAGCAGAGTAGGCTACACCTCC. It is translated as CASSLDSRVGYTS.

The rearrangement uses TRBV7-2 and TRBJ2-7; 10 bases line up with TRBD1. The trim removed 5 bases at V and 4 bases at J, leaving 11 bases unmatched. The CDR3 loop spans 16 amino acids. Germline V CDR1 and CDR2: SGHTA, FQGNSA. The CDR3 DNA reads TGTGCCAGCAGCCCGGACGGGACAGGGGCCCCATACGAGCAGTACTTC. It translates to CASSPDGTGAPYEQYF.

A few counts support this clonotype. The chain employs TRBV20-1 and TRBJ2-7; 11 nucleotides match TRBD2. V shed 6 bases and J 3 bases; nucleotides not matched to a gene: 7. This CDR3 has 14 amino acids. Germline lookup yields CDR1 DFQATT and CDR2 SNEGSKA (reference sequence). The CDR3 region has the DNA TGCAGTGCGATCCATCTAGCGGGGGGCTACGAGCAGTACTTC. Its translation is CSAIHLAGGYEQYF.

The V and J genes are TRBV5-1 and TRBJ1-1, with 7 bases aligning to TRBD1. The V segment lost 4 bases and the J segment 7 bases; nucleotides outside the gene matches: 13. The germline V gene has CDR1 SGHRS and CDR2 YFSETQ. The CDR3 extends over 15 amino acids. The DNA for the CDR3 is TGCGCCAGCAGCCTCACGATAACAGGGGTAAATGAAGCTTTCTTT. Protein product: CASSLTITGVNEAFF. Based on the CDR3 plus reference TRBV5-1 and TRBJ1-1, the full variable domain is KAGVTQTPRYLIKTRGQQVTLSCSPISGHRSVSWYQQTPGQGLQFLFEYFSETQRNKGNFPGRFSGRQFSNSRSEMNVSTLELGDSALYLCASSLTITGVNEAFFGQGTRLTVV.

The chain is built from TRBV10-3 and TRBJ2-7, with 10 bases aligning to TRBD2. V lost 2 bases to trimming and J lost 2 bases; unmatched junction nucleotides: 3. In germline, CDR1 is ENHRY, CDR2 SYGVKD. This CDR3 contains 15 residues. Written as DNA, the CDR3 is TGTGCCATCAGTGAGGAACTAGCGGGACCCTACGAGCAGTACTTC. This sequence encodes CAISEELAGPYEQYF.

This clonotype came up many times. This rearrangement joins TRBV12-3 or TRBV12-4 to TRBJ1-2; D is unresolved. This CDR3 contains 13 residues. The germline V and J ends were trimmed by 4 bases and 8 bases, with 14 bases remaining between them. The CDR3 bases are TGTGCCAGCAGTTCCACTGGGAAGGGAGGCTACACCTTC. Translated: CASSSTGKGGYTF.

This clonotype occurred a few times. J is TRBJ2-7 and V is TRBV11-2; the D is unclear. This CDR3 is built from 15 residues. The V and J ends lost 3 bases and 0 bases respectively, with 12 bases between them. From germline, CDR1 is SGHAT and CDR2 FQNNGV. CDR3 region: CASSFRGARSYEQYF. The CDR3 DNA is TGTGCCAGCAGCTTCCGTGGAGCCCGCTCCTACGAGCAGTACTTC.

The chain has TRBV18 and TRBJ2-5, with D possibly matching TRBD2 (5 bases). The CDR3 extends over 15 amino acids. Deletions cut 2 bases from V and 6 bases from J, with 16 bases between. Germline V lookup: CDR1 KGHSH, CDR2 LQKENI. The CDR3 sequence: CASSPGGSSWQTQYF. The CDR3 DNA reads TGTGCCAGCTCACCAGGAGGCTCCTCATGGCAGACCCAGTACTTC.

This clonotype was found a few times. This rearrangement joins TRBV27 to TRBJ1-1; maybe TRBD1 (6 bases). Germline CDR1 is MNHEY and CDR2 is SMNVEV (reference sequence). The CDR3 consists of 16 residues. Trimming cost V 3 bases and J 1 base, with 15 bases left between them. The CDR3 region is CASSFMGRDTNTEAFF. The DNA for the CDR3 is TGTGCCAGCAGTTTCATGGGCAGGGACACGAACACTGAAGCTTTCTTT.

This clonotype has a handful of counts. The chain uses TRBV6-9 and TRBJ1-4; maybe TRBD1 (5 bases). This CDR3 has 14 residues. Between the trimmed V and J ends, which lost 3 bases and 8 bases, there was a span of 13 bases. The V gene's germline CDR1 is MNHGY and CDR2 SVAAGI. The CDR3 coding sequence is TGTGCCAGCAGTTACTCTGAGGCAGGGGAAAAACTGTTTTTT. It is translated as CASSYSEAGEKLFF.

This clonotype was observed a few times. The CDR3 DNA is TGTGCCAGCAGCCCGTCCGGCAGCTCCTATAATTCACCCCTCCACTTT. It is translated as CASSPSGSSYNSPLHF. This chain joins TRBV3-1 and TRBJ1-6; no firm D call. Trimming removed 4 bases from V and 0 bases from J, with 10 bases in between. The CDR3 extends over 16 amino acids. Per the germline V gene, CDR1 is LGHDT and CDR2 is YNNKEL (reference sequence). Together with reference TRBV3-1 and TRBJ1-6, the CDR3 gives the full variable domain: DTAVSQTPKYLVTQMGNDKSIKCEQNLGHDTMYWYKQDSKKFLKIMFSYNNKELIINETVPNRFSPKSPDKAHLNLHINSLELGDSAVYFCASSPSGSSYNSPLHFGNGTRLTVT.

This clonotype turned up a few times. The V call is TRBV5-1, the J call TRBJ1-2; D is undetermined. Trimming stripped 4 bases from V and 8 bases from J, with 15 bases between. This CDR3 spans 13 amino acids. Germline V gene lookup returns CDR1 SGHRS and CDR2 YFSETQ. The CDR3 DNA is TGCGCCAGCAGCCGAAAGGTGGGGAACGGCTACACCTTC. Encoded protein: CASSRKVGNGYTF.

V usage is TRBV7-9 and J usage is TRBJ1-2; D is uncertain. CDR1 SEHNR and CDR2 FQNEAQ come from the germline V gene (reference sequence). CDR3 length equals 15 residues. Trimming left V 7 bases short and J 3 bases short, with 18 bases between. The CDR3 sequence is CASTPPISAYYGYTF. DNA for the CDR3: TGTGCCAGCACCCCCCCTATATCAGCCTACTATGGCTACACCTTC.

This clonotype showed up many times. The chain combines TRBV11-2 with TRBJ2-5, with TRBD2 matching 9 bases. J lost 5 bases, V lost 1 base, and 8 bases had no gene match. The CDR3 has 16 amino acids. Looked up from germline, CDR1 is SGHAT and CDR2 is FQNNGV. In DNA, the CDR3 is TGTGCCAGCAGCTTAGTTGCGGGAGGGCCGGGGGAGACCCAGTACTTC. This gives the protein CASSLVAGGPGETQYF.